This T cell receptor (beta chain) was captured by sequencing in a study of blood T cell repertoires in COVID-19. Study background: Spain, Italy and the United States supplied samples that represented acute and convalescent COVID-19. The cDNA or gDNA used as material had been derived from T cells, B-cell-depleted T cells, or PBMCs.

Assay used: immunoSEQ multiplex PCR; TCRdb lists only in-frame clones, some missing. The repertoire includes roughly 100,000 clones, around 86% of them detected once, and around 3% sits in the top ten. The receptor was derived from a man in his fifties with active or convalescent COVID-19. Sequenced input: peripheral blood.

CDR3 bases: TGTGCCAGCAGCCAGGGACTTGGACAGGGTGGCCATGAGCAGTTCTTC. Translation gives CASSQGLGQGGHEQFF. This sequence joins TRBV3-1 (or the pseudogene TRBV3-2) and TRBJ2-1; 8 bases agree with TRBD1. Looked up from germline, CDR1 is LGHDT and CDR2 is YNNKEL (reference sequence). The junction had 12 bases not matched to a gene; V was cut back by 3 bases and J by 8 bases. The CDR3 is made up of 16 amino acids.